This T cell receptor beta chain was recorded in a study of T cell clonality in common variable immunodeficiency. Produced via immunoSEQ multiplex PCR; TCRdb's table is partial and in-frame only. The sample yields 15,000 to 20,000 clones, without any singletons. General study findings and limits: Common variable immunodeficiency TCR beta sequences reportedly had fewer deletions and N-nucleotide insertions. CVID subjects shared fewer TCRbeta clones than healthy controls did.

In this sample, this clone turned up a few times. Its cognate antigen is unknown. The read halts 3 residues ahead of the CDR3 end, with the missing end drawn from the germline J gene. This CDR3 has 14 amino acids. The trim removed 3 bases at V and 4 bases at J, leaving 5 bases unmatched. Germline V CDR1 and CDR2: SGHAT, FQNNGV. CVID subjects were neither ill nor on immunomodulatory or immunosuppressive medication at sampling. The source material was peripheral blood mononuclear cells. The TCR comes from a human donor with common variable immunodeficiency. The gene calls are TRBV11-2 and TRBJ1-1; 7 bases match TRBD1. CDR3 bases read: TGTGCCAGCAGCTTGGCACAGGGGACCACTGAA. Amino acids: CASSLAQGTTE. The full CDR3 sequence reads CASSLAQGTTEAFF.